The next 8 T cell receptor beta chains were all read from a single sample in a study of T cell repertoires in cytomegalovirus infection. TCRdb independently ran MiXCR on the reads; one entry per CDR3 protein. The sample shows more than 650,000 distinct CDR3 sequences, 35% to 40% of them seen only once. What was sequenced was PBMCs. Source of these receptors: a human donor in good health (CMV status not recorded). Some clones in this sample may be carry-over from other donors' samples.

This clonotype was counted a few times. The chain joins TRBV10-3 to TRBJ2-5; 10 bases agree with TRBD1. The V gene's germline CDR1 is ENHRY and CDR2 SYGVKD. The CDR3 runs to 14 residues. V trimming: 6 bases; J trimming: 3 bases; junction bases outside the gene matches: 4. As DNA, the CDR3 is TGTGCCATCAGACCCGGACAGGGGGAAGAGACCCAGTACTTC. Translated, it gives CAIRPGQGEETQYF.

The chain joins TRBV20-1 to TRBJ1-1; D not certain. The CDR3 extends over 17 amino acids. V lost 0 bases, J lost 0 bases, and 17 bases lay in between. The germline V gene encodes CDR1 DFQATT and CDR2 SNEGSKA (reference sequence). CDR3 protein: CSARDSPEGGMNTEAFF. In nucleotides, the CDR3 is TGCAGTGCTAGAGATTCACCGGAGGGCGGAATGAACACTGAAGCTTTCTTT.

Here the CDR3 reads CASSIYGQKGQPQHF. As DNA, the CDR3 is TGTGCCAGCAGTATCTACGGACAGAAGGGCCAGCCCCAGCATTTT. This chain joins TRBV6-1 and TRBJ1-5, with a weak D call TRBD1 (6 bases). Trimming took 5 bases from V and 7 from J, leaving 18 bases between them. The CDR3 consists of 15 residues. Germline-derived CDR1 and CDR2 are MNHNS and SASEGT.

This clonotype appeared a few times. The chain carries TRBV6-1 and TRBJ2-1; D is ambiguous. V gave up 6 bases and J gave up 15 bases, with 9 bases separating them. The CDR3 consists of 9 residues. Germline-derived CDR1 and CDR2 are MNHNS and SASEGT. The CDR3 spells CASSARRFF. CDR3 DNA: TGTGCCAGCAGCGCGCGGCGGTTCTTC.

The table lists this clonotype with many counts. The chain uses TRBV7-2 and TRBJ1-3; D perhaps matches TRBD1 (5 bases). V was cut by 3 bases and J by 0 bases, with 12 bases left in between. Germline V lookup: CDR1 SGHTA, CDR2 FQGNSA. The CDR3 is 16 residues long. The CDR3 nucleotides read TGTGCCAGCAGCTTCCGACAGAGCTCCTCTGGAAACACCATATATTTT. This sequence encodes CASSFRQSSSGNTIYF.

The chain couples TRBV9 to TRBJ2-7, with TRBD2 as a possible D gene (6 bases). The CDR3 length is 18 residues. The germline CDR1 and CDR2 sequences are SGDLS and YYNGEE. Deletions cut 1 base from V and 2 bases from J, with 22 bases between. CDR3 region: CASSVPSPGTRAPYEQYF. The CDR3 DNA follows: TGTGCCAGCAGCGTACCTTCCCCCGGGACTCGAGCCCCCTACGAGCAGTACTTC.

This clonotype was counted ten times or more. The DNA for the CDR3 is TGTGCCAGCAGTGCCCGGACAGGGTTTAGAACTGGGGCCAACGTCCTGACTTTC. Protein sequence: CASSARTGFRTGANVLTF. V and J are TRBV6-1 and TRBJ2-6; 8 bases map to TRBD1. Germline assignment: CDR1 MNHNS and CDR2 SASEGT. The CDR3 extends over 18 amino acids. V shed 4 bases and J 2 bases; nucleotides not matched to a gene: 10.

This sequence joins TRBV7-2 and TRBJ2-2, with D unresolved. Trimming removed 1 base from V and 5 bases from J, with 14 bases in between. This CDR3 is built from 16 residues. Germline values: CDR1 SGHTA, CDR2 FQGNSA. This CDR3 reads CASSLGSGPETGELFF. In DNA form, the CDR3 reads TGTGCCAGCAGCTTAGGGTCTGGACCGGAGACCGGGGAGCTGTTTTTT.